The sample holds many counts of the clone carrying this TCR beta chain. As yet, its antigen is unknown. This sample was taken from a study of T cells in Graves' hyperthyroidism and ophthalmopathy. Each patient was aged 18 to 65 and had newly diagnosed hyperthyroidism of under 2 months' duration. Diagnostic decisions used clinical symptoms, serum thyroxine and TRAb, thyroid ultrasound and orbital computed tomography. There are 13 residues in the CDR3. V was cut by 5 bases and J by 2 bases, with 10 bases left in between. CDR1 is SGHAT, CDR2 FQNNGV, per germline. Overall study findings and caveats: A model built on 13 V-J features separated ophthalmopathy from stable hyperthyroidism.

RNA transcripts were the template for amplifying TCR beta CDR3 regions. In the first-round RT-PCR of the TCR CDR3, the HTBI primer set was used. MiXCR was run by TCRdb on the multiplex PCR reads, yielding one entry per CDR3 protein. The sample has about 300,000 distinct CDR3 sequences; 10% to 15% are singletons. The clonotype comes from a woman in her twenties or thirties with Graves' hyperthyroidism that later progressed to Graves' ophthalmopathy. V gene TRBV11-2 combines with J gene TRBJ2-7; TRBD2 is a possible D gene (6 bases). Sequenced material: blood. CDR3 region: CASSVSGTYEQYF. In DNA, the CDR3 is TGTGCCAGCAGCGTTAGCGGCACCTACGAGCAGTACTTC.